The clone carrying this T cell receptor (beta chain) was seen only a few times. Germline-derived CDR1 and CDR2 are SQVTM and ANQGSEA. Unmatched junction bases numbered 5, after V lost 3 bases and J lost 4 bases. This CDR3 has 13 amino acids. TCR beta CDR3 sequences were amplified from RNA transcripts. The HTBI primer set was used in a first-round RT-PCR of the TCR CDR3. TCRdb re-analysed the multiplex PCR reads in MiXCR, keeping a single row per CDR3 protein. The repertoire consists of nearly 600,000 distinct CDR3 sequences, with 12% to 15% occurring once and the leading ten covering 7.1%. The data are from a study of T cells in Graves' hyperthyroidism and ophthalmopathy. The diagnostic basis comprised clinical symptoms, serum thyroxine and TRAb, thyroid ultrasound and orbital computed tomography. The source of the PBMCs was over 8.5 ml of fresh peripheral blood.

This receptor was taken from a woman younger than 30 with Graves' ophthalmopathy. The genes are TRBV29-1 and TRBJ2-5; 7 positions match TRBD1. Sequences were obtained from blood. CDR3 amino acids: CSVDWTGRETQYF. Written as DNA, the CDR3 is TGCAGCGTTGATTGGACAGGCCGAGAGACCCAGTACTTC.